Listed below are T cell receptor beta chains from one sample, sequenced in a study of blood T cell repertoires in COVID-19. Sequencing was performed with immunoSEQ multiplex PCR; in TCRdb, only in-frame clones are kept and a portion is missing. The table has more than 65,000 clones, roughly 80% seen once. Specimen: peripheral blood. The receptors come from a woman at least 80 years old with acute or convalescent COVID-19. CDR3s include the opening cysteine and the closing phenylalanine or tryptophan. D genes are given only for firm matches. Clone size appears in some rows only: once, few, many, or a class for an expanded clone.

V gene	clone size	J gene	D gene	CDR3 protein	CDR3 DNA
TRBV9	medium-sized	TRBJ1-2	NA	CASSVDRVNYGYTF	TGTGCCAGCAGCGTAGACAGGGTTAACTATGGCTACACCTTC
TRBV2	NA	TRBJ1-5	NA	CASSEGGGQPQHF	TGTGCCAGCAGTGAAGGGGGGGGCCAGCCCCAGCATTTT
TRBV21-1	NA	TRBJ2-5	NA	CASSKEDNQETQYF	TGTGCCAGCAGCAAAGAAGACAACCAAGAGACCCAGTACTTC
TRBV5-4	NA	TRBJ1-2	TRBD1	CASSLYGTGLGYTF	TGTGCCAGCAGCTTGTATGGGACAGGGCTTGGCTACACCTTC
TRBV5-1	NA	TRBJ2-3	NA	CASTPTGTDTQYF	TGCGCCAGCACCCCGACTGGCACAGATACGCAGTATTTT
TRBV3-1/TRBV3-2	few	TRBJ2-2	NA	CASSPWGPNTGELFF	TGTGCCAGCAGCCCCTGGGGGCCGAACACCGGGGAGCTGTTTTTT
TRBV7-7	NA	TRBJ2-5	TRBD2	CASSSGTSAGQTQYF	TGTGCTAGCAGCTCCGGGACTAGTGCCGGGCAGACCCAGTACTTC
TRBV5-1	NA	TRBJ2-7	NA	CASSLGGSAYEQYF	TGCGCCAGCAGCTTGGGAGGGTCAGCCTACGAGCAGTACTTC
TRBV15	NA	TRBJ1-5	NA	CATSRDREAGNQPQHF	TGTGCCACCAGCAGAGATCGGGAGGCAGGCAATCAGCCCCAGCATTTT
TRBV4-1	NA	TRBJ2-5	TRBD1	CASSQGPLQGIETQYF	TGCGCCAGCAGCCAGGGCCCTTTACAGGGGATTGAGACCCAGTACTTC
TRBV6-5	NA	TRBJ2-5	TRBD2	CASSYSGLAGLETQYF	TGTGCCAGCAGTTACTCCGGACTAGCGGGGCTGGAGACCCAGTACTTC
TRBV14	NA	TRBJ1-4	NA	CASSPGGVWNEKLFF	TGTGCCAGCAGCCCAGGCGGGGTCTGGAATGAAAAACTGTTTTTT
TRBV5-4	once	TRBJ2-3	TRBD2	CASSLGLAGGPIDTQYF	TGTGCCAGCAGCTTGGGACTAGCGGGGGGGCCTATAGATACGCAGTATTTT
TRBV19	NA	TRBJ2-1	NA	CASSRGDIGNNEQFF	TGTGCCAGTAGTCGGGGGGACATCGGGAACAATGAGCAGTTCTTC
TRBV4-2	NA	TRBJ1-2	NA	CASSQEGQGDGYTF	TGTGCCAGCAGCCAAGAAGGGCAGGGTGATGGCTACACCTTC
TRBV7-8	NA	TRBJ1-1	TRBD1	CASSPVRGQQNTEAFF	TGTGCCAGCAGCCCCGTTCGGGGACAGCAGAACACTGAAGCTTTCTTT
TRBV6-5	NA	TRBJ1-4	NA	CASTGEKLFF	TGTGCCAGCACCGGGGAAAAACTGTTTTTT
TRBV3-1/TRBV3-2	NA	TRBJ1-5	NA	CASSPSSGVSNQPQHF	TGTGCCAGCAGCCCCTCGTCCGGTGTTAGCAATCAGCCCCAGCATTTT
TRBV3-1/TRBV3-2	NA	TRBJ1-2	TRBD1	CASSEAGTGLYGYTF	TGTGCCAGCAGCGAGGCCGGGACAGGGCTCTATGGCTACACCTTC
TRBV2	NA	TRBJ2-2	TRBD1	CASRMGQITNTGELFF	TGTGCCAGCAGGATGGGACAGATAACGAACACCGGGGAGCTGTTTTTT
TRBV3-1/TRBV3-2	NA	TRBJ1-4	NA	CASSSGGEKLFF	TGTGCCAGCAGCTCGGGGGGGGAAAAACTGTTTTTT
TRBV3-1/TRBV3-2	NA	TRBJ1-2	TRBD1	CASSTGGACYTF	TGTGCCAGCAGCACAGGGGGCGCGTGTTACACCTTC
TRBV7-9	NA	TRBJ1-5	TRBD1	CASSLEGASNQPQHF	TGTGCCAGCAGCTTAGAGGGGGCGAGCAATCAGCCCCAGCATTTT
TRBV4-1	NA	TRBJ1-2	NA	CASSQEPRYGYTF	TGCGCCAGCAGCCAAGAACCCAGGTATGGCTACACCTTC
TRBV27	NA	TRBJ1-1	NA	CASRVTGSPEAFF	TGTGCCAGCAGAGTAACAGGGTCACCTGAAGCTTTCTTT
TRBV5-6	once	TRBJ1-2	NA	CASSFRVSNYGYTF	TGTGCCAGCAGCTTTCGGGTTTCTAACTATGGCTACACCTTC
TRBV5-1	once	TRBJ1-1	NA	CASSLRITQGGEAFF	TGCGCCAGCAGCCTAAGGATCACACAGGGAGGGGAAGCTTTCTTT
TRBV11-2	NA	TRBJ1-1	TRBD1	CASSFQGTAEAFF	TGTGCCAGCAGCTTTCAGGGGACAGCTGAAGCTTTCTTT
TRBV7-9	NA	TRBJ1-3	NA	CASSSTGISGNTIYF	TGTGCCAGCAGCTCAACAGGGATCTCTGGAAACACCATATATTTT
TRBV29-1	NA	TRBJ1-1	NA	CSVVFRGRVNTEAFF	TGCAGCGTTGTCTTCAGGGGTAGAGTAAACACTGAAGCTTTCTTT
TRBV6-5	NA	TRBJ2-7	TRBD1	CASRETGGAYEQYF	TGTGCCAGCAGAGAGACAGGGGGCGCTTACGAGCAGTACTTC
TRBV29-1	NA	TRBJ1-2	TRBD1	CSVEDIGGTGRYPPSYTF	TGCAGCGTTGAAGATATTGGCGGGACAGGGAGGTACCCACCTTCCTACACCTTC
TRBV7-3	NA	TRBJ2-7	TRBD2	CASSSGLAGGIQYF	TGTGCCAGCAGCTCCGGACTAGCGGGGGGGATCCAGTACTTC
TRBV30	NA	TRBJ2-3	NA	CAWSPSNGGTDTQYF	TGTGCCTGGAGTCCCTCCAACGGGGGCACAGATACGCAGTATTTT
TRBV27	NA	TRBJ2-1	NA	CASSSSAAGSYNEQFF	TGTGCCAGCAGTTCATCCGCCGCGGGCTCCTACAATGAGCAGTTCTTC
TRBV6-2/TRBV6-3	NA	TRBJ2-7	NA	CASSYAGWEQYF	TGTGCCAGCAGTTACGCAGGGTGGGAGCAGTACTTC
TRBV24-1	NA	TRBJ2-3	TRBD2	CATSSGDLTDTQYF	TGTGCCACCAGTAGCGGGGACCTGACAGATACGCAGTATTTT
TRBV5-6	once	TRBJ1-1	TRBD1	CASSIDRGRGNPEAFF	TGTGCCAGCAGCATCGACAGGGGGCGAGGTAACCCTGAAGCTTTCTTT
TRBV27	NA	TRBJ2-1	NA	CASKVGREQFF	TGTGCCAGCAAAGTGGGCAGGGAGCAGTTCTTC
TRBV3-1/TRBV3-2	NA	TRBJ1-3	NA	CASTLQGNTIYF	TGTGCCAGCACCCTCCAGGGAAACACCATATATTTT
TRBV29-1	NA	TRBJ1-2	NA	CSGGDSSIANYGYTF	TGCAGCGGCGGAGACAGTTCCATAGCTAACTATGGCTACACCTTC
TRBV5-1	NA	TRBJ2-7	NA	CASSPTVGSYEQYF	TGCGCCAGCAGCCCAACAGTAGGCTCCTACGAGCAGTACTTC
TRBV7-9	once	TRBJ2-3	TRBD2	CASSPGAGDVDTQYF	TGTGCCAGCAGTCCCGGGGCGGGGGACGTAGATACGCAGTATTTT
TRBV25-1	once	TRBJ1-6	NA	CASSDSYSPLHF	TGTGCCAGCAGTGACAGTTATTCACCCCTCCACTTT
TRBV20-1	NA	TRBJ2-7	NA	CSARNRYEQYF	TGCAGTGCTAGAAATCGGTACGAGCAGTACTTC